The 16 T cell receptor beta chains given below trace back to one sample, sequenced in a study of Ad26.COV2.S vaccination and SARS-CoV-2 variants. Assay: immunoSEQ multiplex PCR; the TCRdb copy retains only in-frame clones and omits some. The data hold about 180,000 clones, with roughly 87% observed a single time. Sample: peripheral blood, taken after recovery from COVID-19. All receptors derive from a human donor who had recovered from COVID-19.

The chain has TRBV7-8 and TRBJ2-3; TRBD2 might be the D (5 bases). Per germline, CDR1 SGHVS and CDR2 FQNEAQ. This CDR3 region has 15 residues. The ends were cut back, 2 bases at V and 1 base at J, with 10 bases in the middle. In DNA form, the CDR3 reads TGTGCCAGCAGCTTAAGGACCGGGGGCACAGATACGCAGTATTTT. The encoded protein is CASSLRTGGTDTQYF.

This clone was picked up a small number of times. The chain has TRBV2 and TRBJ2-7; no definite D call. CDR3 length: 11 amino acids. Germline-derived CDR1 and CDR2 are SNHLY and FYNNEI. V lost 4 bases and J 3 bases, leaving 4 bases between the germline ends. CDR3 loop: CASSVVYEQYF. The CDR3 DNA follows: TGTGCCAGCAGTGTAGTCTACGAGCAGTACTTC.

This rearrangement joins TRBV6-5 to TRBJ1-3, with D unresolved. The V and J ends lost 5 bases and 8 bases respectively, with 13 bases between them. The length of the CDR3 is 13 residues. The germline CDR1 and CDR2 sequences are MNHEY and SVGAGI. The CDR3 coding sequence is TGTGCCAGCAGTATTGAACATTTGGACACCATATATTTT. This gives the protein CASSIEHLDTIYF.

This chain connects TRBV4-1 to TRBJ2-5, with unresolved D. The V and J ends lost 2 bases and 7 bases respectively, with 14 bases between them. The CDR3 is made up of 14 amino acids. Looked up from germline, CDR1 is MGHRA and CDR2 is YSYEKL. CDR3 in DNA: TGCGCCAGCAGCCAACCGACTCATACTCCGACCCAGTACTTC. This codes for CASSQPTHTPTQYF.

The chain is built from TRBV14 and TRBJ1-1; no clear D gene. The CDR3 totals 16 residues. Trimming left V 0 bases short and J 2 bases short, with 13 bases between. The germline gives CDR1 SGHDN, CDR2 FVKESK. The CDR3 loop reads CASSQDLGNVNTEAFF. The DNA for the CDR3 is TGTGCCAGCAGCCAAGATCTCGGTAACGTTAACACTGAAGCTTTCTTT.

The chain has TRBV21-1 and TRBJ1-1. TRBV21-1 is designated a pseudogene. The CDR3 has 17 residues. CDR3 in amino acids: CASSKITRVLMNTEAFF. CDR3 DNA: TGTGCCAGCAGCAAAATAACGAGGGTCCTGATGAACACTGAAGCTTTCTTT.

The genes are TRBV14 and TRBJ2-7; 7 bases line up with TRBD2. The CDR3 contains 12 residues. V was pared by 4 bases and J by 4 bases, with 1 base of the junction left unmatched. Looked up from germline, CDR1 is SGHDN and CDR2 is FVKESK. CDR3 sequence: CASSPGGYEQYF. DNA for the CDR3: TGTGCCAGCAGCCCGGGGGGATACGAGCAGTACTTC.

This clone occurred once. The rearrangement joins TRBV7-8 to TRBJ2-7; TRBD1 matches 7 bases. J lost 7 bases, V lost 1 base, and 10 bases had no gene match. Germline V CDR1 and CDR2: SGHVS, FQNEAQ. The CDR3 covers 15 residues. The CDR3 DNA sequence: TGTGCCAGCAGCTTAGGTACAGGGGTCCCCTGGGAGCAGTACTTC. This sequence encodes CASSLGTGVPWEQYF.

The chain uses TRBV24-1 and TRBJ2-3; 11 nucleotides align to TRBD2. J was trimmed by 6 bases and V by 2 bases; bases with no gene match: 9. Germline V CDR1 and CDR2: KGHDR, SFDVKD. CDR3 length equals 17 residues. For the CDR3, the DNA is TGTGCCACCAGTGATTCCGATCTAGCGGGAGGCTCCGATACGCAGTATTTT. This gives the protein CATSDSDLAGGSDTQYF.

The V gene is TRBV28, the J gene TRBJ2-7; the D is unclear. This CDR3 has 12 amino acids. CDR1 is MDHEN, CDR2 SYDVKM, per germline. Trimming removed 10 bases from V and 4 bases from J, with 14 bases in between. Written as DNA, the CDR3 is TGTGCCACCAATACTCTACAATACGAGCAGTACTTC. Encoded protein: CATNTLQYEQYF.

The V call is TRBV19, the J call TRBJ1-4; no reliable D call. CDR1 is LNHDA and CDR2 is SQIVND in the germline V gene (reference sequence). The CDR3 covers 13 residues. Trimming took 10 bases from V and 0 from J, leaving 9 bases between them. The chain's CDR3 is CATPGATNEKLFF. CDR3 coding DNA: TGTGCCACCCCCGGAGCAACTAATGAAAAACTGTTTTTT.

The J gene is TRBJ2-5, the V gene TRBV24-1; D possibly corresponds to TRBD1 (5 bases). Germline V lookup: CDR1 KGHDR, CDR2 SFDVKD. This CDR3 is 14 amino acids long. Trimming stripped 2 bases from V and 5 bases from J, with 11 bases between. CDR3 bases: TGTGCCACCAGTGATTCTAAACAGGCGGAGACCCAGTACTTC. Residues: CATSDSKQAETQYF.

The V gene is TRBV6-5, the J gene TRBJ1-5, with D tentatively TRBD1 (5 bases). The CDR3 loop spans 12 amino acids. The V gene's germline CDR1 is MNHEY and CDR2 SVGAGI. V was cut by 6 bases and J by 6 bases, with 9 bases left in between. This chain's CDR3 is CASSRAGQPQHF. CDR3 DNA sequence: TGTGCCAGCAGCAGGGCGGGTCAGCCCCAGCATTTT.

The genes are TRBV11-2 and TRBJ1-6; D perhaps matches TRBD1 (5 bases). V shed 5 bases and J shed 0 bases, with 8 bases lying between them. The germline V gene has CDR1 SGHAT and CDR2 FQNNGV. CDR3 length: 15 amino acids. CDR3 in DNA: TGTGCCAGCAGCCGGGGGAGCTCCTATAATTCACCCCTCCACTTT. Its protein is CASSRGSSYNSPLHF.

This rearrangement joins TRBV28 to TRBJ1-2, with 9 bases aligning to TRBD1. V was clipped by 6 bases and J by 8 bases; unmatched bases: 7. CDR3 length: 13 amino acids. CDR1 and CDR2 from the germline V gene are MDHEN and SYDVKM. CDR3 residues: CASSPTGGKGYTF. The CDR3 coding sequence is TGTGCCAGCAGCCCTACAGGGGGCAAAGGCTACACCTTC.

This chain links TRBV9 with TRBJ2-7, with TRBD1 matching 10 bases. Per the germline V gene, CDR1 is SGDLS and CDR2 is YYNGEE. This CDR3 has 16 amino acids. Trimming took 4 bases from V and 2 from J; bases not matched to a gene: 9. CDR3 protein: CASSPTRTGGTYEQYF. The CDR3 nucleotides read TGTGCCAGCAGCCCGACCAGGACAGGGGGGACCTACGAGCAGTACTTC.